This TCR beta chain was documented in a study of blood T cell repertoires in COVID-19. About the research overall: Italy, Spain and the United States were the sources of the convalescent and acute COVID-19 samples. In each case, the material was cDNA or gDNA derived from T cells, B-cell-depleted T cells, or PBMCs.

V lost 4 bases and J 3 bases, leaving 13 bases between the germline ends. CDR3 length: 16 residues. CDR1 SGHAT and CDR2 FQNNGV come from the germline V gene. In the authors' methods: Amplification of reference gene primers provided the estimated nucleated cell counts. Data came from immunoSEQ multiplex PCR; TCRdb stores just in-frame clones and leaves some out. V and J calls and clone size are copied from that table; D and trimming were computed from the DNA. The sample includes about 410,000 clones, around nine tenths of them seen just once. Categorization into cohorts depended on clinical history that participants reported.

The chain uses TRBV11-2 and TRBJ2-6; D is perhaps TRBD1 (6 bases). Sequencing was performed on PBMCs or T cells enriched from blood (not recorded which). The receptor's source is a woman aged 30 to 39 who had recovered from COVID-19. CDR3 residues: CASSSIRGFGANVLTF. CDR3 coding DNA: TGTGCCAGCAGCTCCATAAGGGGGTTTGGGGCCAACGTCCTGACTTTC.